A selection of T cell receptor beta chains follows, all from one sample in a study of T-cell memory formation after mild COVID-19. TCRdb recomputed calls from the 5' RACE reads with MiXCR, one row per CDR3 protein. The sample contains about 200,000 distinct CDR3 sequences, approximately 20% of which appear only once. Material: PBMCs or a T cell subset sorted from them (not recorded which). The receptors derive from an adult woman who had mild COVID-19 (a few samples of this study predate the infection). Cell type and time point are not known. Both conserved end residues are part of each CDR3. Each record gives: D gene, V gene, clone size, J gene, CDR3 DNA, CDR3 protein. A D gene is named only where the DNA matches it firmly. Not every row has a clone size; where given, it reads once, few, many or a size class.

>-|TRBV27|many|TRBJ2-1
TGTGCCAGCAGTTTTTTCTCCTACAATGAGCAGTTCTTC
CASSFFSYNEQFF
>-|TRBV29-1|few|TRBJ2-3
TGCAGCGTTGAACAGGAGGGTTTGGCCACAGATACGCAGTATTTT
CSVEQEGLATDTQYF
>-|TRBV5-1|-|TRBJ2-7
TGCGCCAGCAGCTTGGATCGGTACAGCCATCACTACGAGCAGTACTTC
CASSLDRYSHHYEQYF
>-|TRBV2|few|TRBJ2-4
TGTGCCAGCAGTGACGGGTACAGGAAGGTCCAAAACATTCAGTACTTC
CASSDGYRKVQNIQYF
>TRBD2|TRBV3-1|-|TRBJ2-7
TGTGCCAGCAGCCTCAGAGGAGGGACTAACCTCGAGCAGTACTTC
CASSLRGGTNLEQYF
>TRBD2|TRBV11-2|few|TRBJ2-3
TGTGCCAGCAGCTCACTGGCGGGGGGCAGCACAGATACGCAGTATTTT
CASSSLAGGSTDTQYF
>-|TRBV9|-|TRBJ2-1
TGTGCCAGCAGCGTAGATCCCCGAGACTACAATGAGCAGTTCTTC
CASSVDPRDYNEQFF
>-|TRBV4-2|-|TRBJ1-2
TGTGCCAGCAGCCAGGCTGAACAGGGTGGCTATGGCTACACCTTC
CASSQAEQGGYGYTF
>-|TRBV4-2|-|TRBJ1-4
TGTGCCAGCAGCCAAGGTCCGGTAGGGGAAAAACTGTTTTTT
CASSQGPVGEKLFF
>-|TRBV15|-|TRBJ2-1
TGTGCCACACATCGGACGGGGGCGAATGAGCAGTTCTTC
CATHRTGANEQFF
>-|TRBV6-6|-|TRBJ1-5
TGTGCCAGCAGTTACGGTACGGCTATTAGGAATCAGCCCCAGCATTTT
CASSYGTAIRNQPQHF
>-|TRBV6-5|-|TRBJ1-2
TGTGCCAGCAGTTACTCAAGTCGGACTGGGGGCTACACCTTC
CASSYSSRTGGYTF
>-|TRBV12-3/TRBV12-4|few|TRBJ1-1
TGTGCCAGCAGTTTACCTCGGGACCGCAACACTGAAGCTTTCTTT
CASSLPRDRNTEAFF
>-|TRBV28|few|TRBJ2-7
TGTGCCAGCAGTTTTCGGACAGCCCTCTACGAGCAGTACTTC
CASSFRTALYEQYF
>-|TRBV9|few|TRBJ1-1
TGTGCCAGCAGCGTCTCGCCGAGATCGAACACTGAAGCTTTCTTT
CASSVSPRSNTEAFF
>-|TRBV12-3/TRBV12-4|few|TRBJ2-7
TGTGCCAGCAGTTTACTCGGGGGCCCCTACGAGCAGTACTTC
CASSLLGGPYEQYF
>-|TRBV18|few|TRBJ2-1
TGTGCCAGCTCACTTACGACCAAGCCTCTGAACTACAATGAGCAGTTCTTC
CASSLTTKPLNYNEQFF
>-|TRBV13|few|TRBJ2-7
TGTGCCAGCAGCTCTTGGGGTGTCTACGAGCAGTACTTC
CASSSWGVYEQYF
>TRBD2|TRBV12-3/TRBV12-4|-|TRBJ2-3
TGTGCCAGCAGGACAGGACGACGGACTAGCGGGGGGTCAACAGATACGCAGTATTTT
CASRTGRRTSGGSTDTQYF
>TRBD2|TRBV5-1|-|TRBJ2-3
TGCGCCACCCAAAGATCTAGCGGGGCGTTGGATACGCAGTATTTT
CATQRSSGALDTQYF
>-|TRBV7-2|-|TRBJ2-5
TGTGCCAGCAGCTTTGGGGGCATGGAGACCCAGTACTTC
CASSFGGMETQYF
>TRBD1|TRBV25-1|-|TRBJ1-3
TGTGCCAGCAGTGAATCGGGACAGGGAAACACCATATATTTT
CASSESGQGNTIYF
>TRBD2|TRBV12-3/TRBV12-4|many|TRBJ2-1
TGTGCCAGCAGGACTAGCCGACGCTCCTACAATGAGCAGTTCTTC
CASRTSRRSYNEQFF
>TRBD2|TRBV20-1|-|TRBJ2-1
TGCAGTGCTCCCCATCCGGTCGGCGGGAGTCTCTATGAGCAGTTCTTC
CSAPHPVGGSLYEQFF
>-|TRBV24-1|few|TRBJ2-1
TGTGCCACCAGTGCCAAGCGGACCTCCTTCCGAGCCAATGAGCAGTTCTTC
CATSAKRTSFRANEQFF
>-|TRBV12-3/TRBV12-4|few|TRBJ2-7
TGTGCCAGCAGCCAGCGCTACGAGCAGTACTTC
CASSQRYEQYF
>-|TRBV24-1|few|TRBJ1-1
TGTGCCACCAGTGACCCATCGAGGGGCCAAGCTTTCTTT
CATSDPSRGQAFF
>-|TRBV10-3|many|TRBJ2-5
TGTGCCATCCAAGGGAGTAATCAAGAGACCCAGTACTTC
CAIQGSNQETQYF
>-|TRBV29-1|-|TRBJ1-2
TGCAGCGTTGACGTAACTCGTAACTATGGCTACACCTTC
CSVDVTRNYGYTF
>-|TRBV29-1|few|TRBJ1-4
TGCAGCGTCAGTATGAGAGGTGAAAAACTGTTTTTT
CSVSMRGEKLFF
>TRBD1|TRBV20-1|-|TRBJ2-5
TGCAGTGCTAGAGAGGACAGGGTGGTGGAGACCCAGTACTTC
CSAREDRVVETQYF
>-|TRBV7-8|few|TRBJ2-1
TGTGCCAGCAGCTTCCGGGACCCACATGAGCAGTTCTTC
CASSFRDPHEQFF
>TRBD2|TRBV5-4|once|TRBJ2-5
TGTGCCAGCAGCCGGGGACTAGCGGGACTACAAGAGACCCAGTACTTC
CASSRGLAGLQETQYF
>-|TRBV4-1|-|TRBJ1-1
TGCGCCAGCAGCCAAGGCAATTTTGGGACTGAAGCTTTCTTT
CASSQGNFGTEAFF
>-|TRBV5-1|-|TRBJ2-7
TGCGCCAGCAGCTTGGCCGCCGATGGGGAGGCCTCCTACGAGCAGTACTTC
CASSLAADGEASYEQYF
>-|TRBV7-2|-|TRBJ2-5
TGTGCCAGCAGCTCTTTAGGGGGGGGCGAGACCCAGTACTTC
CASSSLGGGETQYF
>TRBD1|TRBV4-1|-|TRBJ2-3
TGCGCCAGCAGCCCCGTTACAGGGGCGACGACAGATACGCAGTATTTT
CASSPVTGATTDTQYF
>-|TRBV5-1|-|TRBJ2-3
TGCGCCAGCGCGACCGGGGACACAGATACGCAGTATTTT
CASATGDTDTQYF
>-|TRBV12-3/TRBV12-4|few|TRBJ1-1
TGTGCCAGCAGTAAGACACCCGATATACGCTCATTT
CASSKTPDIRSF
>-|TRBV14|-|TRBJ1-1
TGTGCCAGCAGCCAAGCTCCCGTGGGTTGGGCTTTCTTT
CASSQAPVGWAFF
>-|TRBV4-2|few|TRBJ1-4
TGTGCCAGCAGCCAAGAGGGCAGCCCGACAGACGAAAAACTGTTTTTT
CASSQEGSPTDEKLFF
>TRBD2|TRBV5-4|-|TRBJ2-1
TGTGCCAGCAGTACGCCGGGACTAGCGGAGGCAGGTGAGCAGTTCTTC
CASSTPGLAEAGEQFF
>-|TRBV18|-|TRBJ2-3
TGTGCCAGCTCACCGGTGCAGGGAGTATCGGAAGATACGCAGTATTTT
CASSPVQGVSEDTQYF
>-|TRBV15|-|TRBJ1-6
TGTGCCACCAGCAGAGATTGGGCTTCACCCCTCCACTTT
CATSRDWASPLHF
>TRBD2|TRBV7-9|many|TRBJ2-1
TGTGCCAGCAGCTTAGACGGCGGTCCGGGACTAGCCTATGAGCAGTTCTTC
CASSLDGGPGLAYEQFF
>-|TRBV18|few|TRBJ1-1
TGTGCCAGCTCACCATTCCTGAACACTGAAGCTTTCTTT
CASSPFLNTEAFF
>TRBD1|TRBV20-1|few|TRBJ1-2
TGCAGTGCTAGACCCGGGACAGGGGACTATGGCTACACCTTC
CSARPGTGDYGYTF
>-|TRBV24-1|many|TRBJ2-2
TGTGCCACCAGTGATTGGACAGCGAACACCGGGGAGCTGTTTTTT
CATSDWTANTGELFF
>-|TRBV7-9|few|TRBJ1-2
TGTGCCAGCAGCTTTGACACTAACTATGGCTACACCTTC
CASSFDTNYGYTF
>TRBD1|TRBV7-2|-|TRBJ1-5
TGTGCCAGCAGCTTAGACCGGACAGGTTATAGCAATCAGCCCCAGCATTTT
CASSLDRTGYSNQPQHF
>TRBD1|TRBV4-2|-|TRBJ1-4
TGTGCCAGCAGCCAAGAAAACAGGGGGCTAACTAATGAAAAACTGTTTTTT
CASSQENRGLTNEKLFF
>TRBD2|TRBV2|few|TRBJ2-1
TGTGCCAGCAGTTCGGGACTACCCTCCTACAATGAGCAGTTCTTC
CASSSGLPSYNEQFF
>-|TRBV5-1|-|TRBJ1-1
TGCGCCAGCAGCCCAGAACTAGGGGGCACTGAAGCTTTCTTT
CASSPELGGTEAFF